This T cell receptor (beta chain) stems from a study of STAT3 mutations in large granular lymphocyte leukemia. A word on this clone: No antigen is known for it.

Here immunoSEQ multiplex PCR was the method, and the copy in TCRdb shows in-frame clones only, minus some. The sample consists of 20,000 to 30,000 clones, approximately 94% of them appearing once. The germline V gene has CDR1 GTSNPN and CDR2 SVGIG (reference sequence). CDR3 length: 16 amino acids. V lost 0 bases and J 4 bases, leaving 18 bases between the germline ends. Study-wide findings and caveats: Every T-LGLL patient had at least one immunodominant TCRbeta clonotype. In about 35% of the 18 patients, new TCR clonotypes emerged after therapy.

The receptor's source is a man in his forties with T-cell large granular lymphocyte leukemia. Some clones in this sample may be carry-over from other donors' samples. Sequencing was carried out using peripheral blood mononuclear cells. J is TRBJ1-2 and V is TRBV30; perhaps TRBD1 as D (6 bases). CDR3 nucleotides: TGTGCCTGGAGTGTATGGGGGGGCAGGGGCCCCTATGGCTACACCTTC. It encodes CAWSVWGGRGPYGYTF. The whole variable domain, filled in from reference TRBV30 and TRBJ1-2, reads SQTIHQWPATLVQPVGSPLSLECTVEGTSNPNLYWYRQAAGRGLQLLFYSVGIGQISSEVPQNLSASRPQDRQFILSSKKLLLSDSGFYLCAWSVWGGRGPYGYTFGSGTRLTVV.